This TCR beta chain was sequenced in a study of radiotherapy plus CTLA-4 blockade in lung cancer. TCRdb's table, derived via immunoSEQ multiplex PCR, lists solely in-frame clones and lacks some. Here the sample spans tens of thousands of clones, 60% to 85% being singletons. From germline, CDR1 is SEHNR and CDR2 FQNEAQ (reference sequence). V lost 1 base, J lost 4 bases, and 4 bases lay in between. This CDR3 spans 13 amino acids. This chain links TRBV7-9 with TRBJ1-4; D ambiguous. This receptor was identified in a human donor with non-small cell lung cancer who had a partial response to radiotherapy plus ipilimumab. Some clones in this sample may be carry-over from other donors' samples. The material was peripheral blood, obtained from a patient treated with radiotherapy plus ipilimumab. The chain's CDR3 is CASSLDLNEKLFF. CDR3 sequence (DNA): TGTGCCAGCAGCTTAGATCTTAATGAAAAACTGTTTTTT.